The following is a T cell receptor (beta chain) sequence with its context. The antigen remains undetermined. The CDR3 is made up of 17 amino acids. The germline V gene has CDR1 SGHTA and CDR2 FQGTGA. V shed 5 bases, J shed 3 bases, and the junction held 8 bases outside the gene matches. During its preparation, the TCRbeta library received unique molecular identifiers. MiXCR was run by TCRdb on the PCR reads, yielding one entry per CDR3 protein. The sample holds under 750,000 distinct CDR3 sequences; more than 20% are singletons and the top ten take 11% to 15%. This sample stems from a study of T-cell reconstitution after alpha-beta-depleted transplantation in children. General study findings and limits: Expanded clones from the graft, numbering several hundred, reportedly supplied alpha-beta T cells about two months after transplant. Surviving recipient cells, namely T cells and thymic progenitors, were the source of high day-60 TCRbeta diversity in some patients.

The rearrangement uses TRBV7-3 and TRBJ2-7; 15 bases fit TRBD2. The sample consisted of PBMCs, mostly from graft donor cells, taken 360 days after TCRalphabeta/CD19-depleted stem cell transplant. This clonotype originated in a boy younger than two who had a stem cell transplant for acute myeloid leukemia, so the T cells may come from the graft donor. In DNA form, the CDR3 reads TGTGCCAGCAGCCCAGACGGACTAGCGGGGGGGGGCTACGAGCAGTACTTC. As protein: CASSPDGLAGGGYEQYF.